This T cell receptor beta chain was profiled in a study of siplizumab effects on memory and regulatory T cells. The protocol was immunoSEQ multiplex PCR, while the TCRdb copy is restricted to in-frame clones and leaves out a portion. This sample carries some 100,000 clones, around nine tenths of them seen once, and the ten largest clones take approximately 12%. With regard to this clone: Antigen unknown.

In germline, CDR1 is SGHTA, CDR2 FQGNSA. There are 12 residues in the CDR3. V lost 5 bases to trimming and J lost 12 bases, with 14 bases between them. Study-level results: The majority of clones, roughly 75-95% of proliferating CD4+ or CD8+ clones, lacked an assignable naive or memory phenotype. Siplizumab significantly lowered the alloreactive sequences that could be traced to unstimulated CD4+ memory cells.

The chain combines TRBV7-2 with TRBJ2-1; D uncertain. Material: non-Treg CD4+ T cells sorted from blood. The origin of this receptor is a human donor in good health. CDR3 nucleotide sequence: TGTGCCAGCAGCCAGGACCGTCGTGGGCAGTTCTTC. The encoded protein is CASSQDRRGQFF.